The sequence of this TCR beta chain was determined in a study of identical twins. In its sample, this clonotype was seen once. An end of the junction differs from the germline gene, which may be a read error. CDR3 length equals 14 residues. The germline V gene encodes CDR1 LGHDT and CDR2 YNNKEL (reference sequence). A single record per CDR3 protein comes from TCRdb applying MiXCR to the 5' RACE reads. The sample yields 250,000 to 350,000 distinct CDR3 sequences, roughly 8.6% seen once. This same sample was also part of a study on yellow fever vaccine responses in identical twins.

The specimen sequenced was memory (CD45RO+) T cells sorted from blood. This TCR derives from a woman aged 18-29 years in good health. The chain combines TRBV3-1 with TRBJ1-6, with 9 bases matching TRBD1. The CDR3 protein is CVSGQGQLNSPLHF. CDR3 in DNA: TGTGTCAGCGGACAGGGGCAACTTAATTCACCCCTCCACTTT.